Following are 13 T cell receptor beta chains from one sample sequenced in a study of metastatic and nonmetastatic thyroid tumors. TCRdb ran MiXCR on the PCR reads. This table holds fewer than 12,000 clones, 9.5% to 15% found once. Thyroid surgery was preceded by no treatment in any patient. What was sequenced was blood. The receptors stem from a female donor with papillary thyroid cancer or a benign thyroid nodule (not recorded which). Some clones in this sample may be carry-over from other donors' samples.

With regard to this clone: At one of its ends the junction is not consistent with the germline gene, which may arise from a read error. The V gene is TRBV11-1, the J gene TRBJ2-3; no clear D. CDR1 and CDR2 from the germline V gene are SGHAT and FQDESV (reference sequence). The CDR3 length is 15 residues. CDR3: CASSQPAEDTDTQYF. CDR3 nucleotide sequence: TGTGCAAGCAGCCAACCCGCGGAAGACACAGATACGCAGTATTTT.

This clone has a count of ten or more. This rearrangement joins TRBV3-1 to TRBJ2-5; D gene unclear. The CDR3 sequence is 14 residues long. Trimming took off 3 bases at V and 1 base at J, with 9 bases between the two ends. The germline V gene encodes CDR1 LGHDT and CDR2 YNNKEL (reference sequence). Here the CDR3 reads CASSQLRGQETQYF. The DNA for the CDR3 is TGTGCCAGCAGCCAGCTGCGAGGCCAAGAGACCCAGTACTTC.

Many counts were recorded for this clone. J is TRBJ1-2 and V is TRBV5-8, with D perhaps matching TRBD1 (5 bases). This CDR3 is 15 amino acids long. V was clipped by 0 bases and J by 4 bases, with 13 bases between them. Germline CDR1 and CDR2: SGHTS and YDEGEE. The CDR3, as DNA: TGTGCCAGCAGCTTGGAAGGAGGGGAAGGCTATGGCTACACCTTC. This encodes CASSLEGGEGYGYTF.

The V and J genes are TRBV5-1 and TRBJ2-7, with TRBD1 as a possible D gene (6 bases). The CDR3 runs to 15 residues. V lost 9 bases and J 3 bases, leaving 22 bases between the germline ends. The germline V gene encodes CDR1 SGHRS and CDR2 YFSETQ. CDR3 nucleotides: TGCGCCATCAGGATTGACAGGCCCGTACTCTACGAGCAGTACTTC. This encodes CAIRIDRPVLYEQYF.

This clone was picked up many times. The chain employs TRBV5-1 and TRBJ2-7, with TRBD1 as a possible D gene (5 bases). This CDR3 is 13 amino acids long. Looked up from germline, CDR1 is SGHRS and CDR2 is YFSETQ. V lost 4 bases and J lost 3, with 11 bases in between. As DNA, the CDR3 is TGCGCCAGCAGCCGCACCCAGGGCTACGAGCAGTACTTC. This sequence encodes CASSRTQGYEQYF. Supplemented by reference TRBV5-1 and TRBJ2-7, the full variable domain reads KAGVTQTPRYLIKTRGQQVTLSCSPISGHRSVSWYQQTPGQGLQFLFEYFSETQRNKGNFPGRFSGRQFSNSRSEMNVSTLELGDSALYLCASSRTQGYEQYFGPGTRLTVT.

This clone counts as medium-sized. The chain joins TRBV4-2 to TRBJ2-7; D remains unclear. Trimming shortened V by 0 bases and J by 1 base, and 16 bases separated the two germline ends. Germline CDR1 reads LGHNA; CDR2 reads YNFKEQ. The CDR3 loop spans 17 amino acids. The CDR3 region has the DNA TGTGCCAGCAGCCAAGATCAATCTCCTTCTTGGTCCTACGAGCAGTACTTC. This translates into CASSQDQSPSWSYEQYF.

This clone was picked up many times. V gene TRBV2 combines with J gene TRBJ1-2, with D possibly matching TRBD1 (6 bases). The germline V gene encodes CDR1 SNHLY and CDR2 FYNNEI. The CDR3 length is 16 residues. V was shortened by 1 base and J by 1 base, with 13 bases between the two germline ends. CDR3 loop: CASSEVRGLFNYGYTF. The CDR3 region has the DNA TGTGCCAGCAGTGAAGTCAGGGGATTATTTAACTATGGCTACACCTTC.

Many counts were recorded for this clone. The chain combines TRBV20-1 with TRBJ2-1; weak D call: TRBD2 (6 bases). The V gene lost 0 bases and the J gene lost 2 bases, with 11 bases spanning the gap. CDR1 is DFQATT and CDR2 is SNEGSKA in the germline V gene (reference sequence). This CDR3 contains 15 residues. CDR3 coding DNA: TGCAGTGCTAGAGATGGGAGGCAGACCTACAATGAGCAGTTCTTC. Translated, it gives CSARDGRQTYNEQFF.

In its sample, this clone was seen many times. The chain employs TRBV20-1 and TRBJ2-7, with 10 nucleotides matching TRBD2. The CDR3 consists of 15 residues. CDR1 is DFQATT, CDR2 SNEGSKA, per germline (reference sequence). V lost 5 bases and J lost 5; bases outside the gene matches: 12. CDR3 protein: CSARKILAGSDEQYF. The DNA of the CDR3 is TGCAGTGCTCGAAAAATACTAGCGGGATCCGACGAGCAGTACTTC.

This clone is judged medium-sized. The chain has TRBV5-1 and TRBJ2-7; D unresolved. The CDR3 sequence is 13 residues long. Trimming stripped 2 bases from V and 3 bases from J, with 9 bases between. Germline values: CDR1 SGHRS, CDR2 YFSETQ. The CDR3 here is CASSLRVFYEQYF. The DNA for the CDR3 is TGCGCCAGCAGCTTAAGGGTTTTCTACGAGCAGTACTTC.

This clone was observed at least ten times. This chain connects TRBV7-9 to TRBJ2-1; D call uncertain. This CDR3 spans 13 amino acids. The V and J ends lost 1 base and 7 bases respectively, with 8 bases between them. CDR1 is SEHNR, CDR2 FQNEAQ, per germline (reference sequence). CDR3 nucleotide sequence: TGTGCCAGCAGCTTAGAAAGGGAAAATGAGCAGTTCTTC. Translation gives CASSLERENEQFF.

Many counts were recorded for this clone. The rearrangement links TRBV5-1 to TRBJ1-1; D not resolved. This CDR3 region has 13 residues. Germline CDR1 and CDR2: SGHRS and YFSETQ. V shed 4 bases and J shed 0 bases, with 7 bases lying between them. The CDR3 protein is CASSPDMNTEAFF. The CDR3 DNA sequence: TGCGCCAGCAGCCCCGACATGAACACTGAAGCTTTCTTT.

The chain uses TRBV27 and TRBJ2-7, with D unresolved. The germline CDR1 and CDR2 sequences are MNHEY and SMNVEV (reference sequence). There are 14 residues in the CDR3. The V gene lost 3 bases and the J gene lost 2 bases, with 11 bases spanning the gap. The CDR3 DNA reads TGTGCCAGCAGTTTGTATCGGGCTCCCTACGAGCAGTACTTC. Its translation: CASSLYRAPYEQYF.